One sample yielded the 26 T cell receptor beta chains listed below, sequenced in a study of blood T cell repertoires in COVID-19. Measured with immunoSEQ multiplex PCR; TCRdb has only the in-frame clones, and not every one. Of approximately 150,000 clones in the sample, roughly 86% are singletons; the top ten hold around 2.7%. The sequenced sample was peripheral blood. All receptors come from an elderly woman with COVID-19, enrolled during active disease.

V gene TRBV27 combines with J gene TRBJ2-6; D is possibly TRBD2 (6 bases). The V and J ends lost 7 bases and 3 bases respectively, with 10 bases between them. This CDR3 spans 14 amino acids. Germline V gives CDR1 MNHEY, CDR2 SMNVEV (reference sequence). The DNA for the CDR3 is TGTGCCAGCAAGGAGGGGCATGGGGCCAACGTCCTGACTTTC. Translating it yields CASKEGHGANVLTF.

The genes are TRBV3-1 (or the pseudogene TRBV3-2) and TRBJ2-7; D is uncertain. V lost 2 bases and J lost 7, with 9 bases in between. The CDR3 is 12 residues long. The germline V gene encodes CDR1 LGHDT and CDR2 YNNKEL (reference sequence). The CDR3 spells CASSQTLREQYF. CDR3 bases: TGTGCCAGCAGCCAAACGTTGCGAGAGCAGTACTTC.

The chain employs TRBV3-1 (or the pseudogene TRBV3-2) and TRBJ2-7; 8 nucleotides agree with TRBD1. From germline, CDR1 is LGHDT and CDR2 YNNKEL (reference sequence). V shed 4 bases, J shed 2 bases, and the junction held 10 bases outside the gene matches. This CDR3 is 16 amino acids long. Written as DNA, the CDR3 is TGTGCCAGCAGCCGGCCCGGACAGGGTACGGCCTACGAGCAGTACTTC. This sequence encodes CASSRPGQGTAYEQYF.

This chain connects TRBV28 to TRBJ2-5, with D perhaps matching TRBD1 (5 bases). The CDR3 has 15 residues. V shed 3 bases and J shed 6 bases, with 17 bases lying between them. The V gene's germline CDR1 is MDHEN and CDR2 SYDVKM. CDR3: CASSFVGRAEKTQYF. DNA for the CDR3: TGTGCCAGCAGTTTCGTAGGCAGGGCTGAGAAGACCCAGTACTTC.

V is TRBV24-1 and J is TRBJ1-4; D is possibly TRBD1 (6 bases). The CDR3 extends over 14 amino acids. Germline values: CDR1 KGHDR, CDR2 SFDVKD. V shed 5 bases and J shed 7 bases, with 13 bases lying between them. Here the CDR3 reads CATSATGRGEKLFF. Here the CDR3 DNA reads TGTGCCACCAGTGCTACAGGGAGGGGTGAAAAACTGTTTTTT.

The V gene is TRBV3-1 (or the pseudogene TRBV3-2), the J gene TRBJ1-3, with TRBD1 as a possible D gene (6 bases). Per the germline V gene, CDR1 is LGHDT and CDR2 is YNNKEL (reference sequence). Trimming took off 2 bases at V and 0 bases at J, with 8 bases between the two ends. The CDR3 sequence is 15 residues long. The CDR3 spells CASSQTGFSGNTIYF. The CDR3, as DNA: TGTGCCAGCAGCCAAACAGGGTTCTCTGGAAACACCATATATTTT.

V is TRBV10-3 and J is TRBJ2-2, with 7 bases fitting TRBD1. Germline CDR1 and CDR2: ENHRY and SYGVKD. The J segment lost 6 bases and the V segment lost 5 bases, leaving 6 bases of the junction unmatched. The CDR3 is made up of 14 amino acids. In DNA, the CDR3 is TGTGCCATCAGTACCGGGACAGTCGCCGGGGAGCTGTTTTTT. This translates into CAISTGTVAGELFF.

The chain employs TRBV10-2 and TRBJ2-4; possibly TRBD2 for D (6 bases). Germline CDR1 reads WSHSY; CDR2 reads SAAADI. There are 15 residues in the CDR3. With 2 bases removed from V and 5 bases from J, the gap between germline ends came to 13 bases. CDR3 loop: CASSEGDSGQNIQYF. CDR3 DNA: TGCGCCAGCAGTGAGGGGGACTCAGGGCAAAACATTCAGTACTTC.

The CDR3 DNA sequence: TGTGCCAGCACCCCCAGGACAGGGGGTGTGAGTTCGTTCTTC. Amino acids: CASTPRTGGVSSFF. This chain uses TRBV6-2 or TRBV6-3 with TRBJ2-1, with 10 bases that match TRBD1. The CDR3 covers 14 residues. CDR1 MNHEY and CDR2 SVGEGT come from the germline V gene. V lost 7 bases to trimming and J lost 15 bases; unmatched junction nucleotides: 15.

This chain links TRBV12-2 with TRBJ1-2; whether TRBD1, the table's D call, matches the DNA was not checked. TRBV12-2 is a recognized pseudogene. The CDR3 length is 16 residues. The CDR3 region is CASRPTTGVGNYGYTF. The CDR3 coding sequence is TGTGCAAGTCGCCCTACCACAGGGGTCGGAAACTATGGCTACACCTTC.

This sequence joins TRBV7-2 and TRBJ1-2; 10 positions match TRBD1. The length of the CDR3 is 15 residues. V shed 1 base, J shed 5 bases, and the junction held 4 bases outside the gene matches. Germline V gene sequence: CDR1 SGHTA, CDR2 FQGNSA. The DNA for the CDR3 is TGTGCCAGCAGCTTAGGAGGACAGGGGGGGTATGGCTACACCTTC. It specifies CASSLGGQGGYGYTF.

The gene calls are TRBV7-2 and TRBJ1-2, with 8 positions matching TRBD1. CDR1 is SGHTA and CDR2 is FQGNSA in the germline V gene. The CDR3 runs 14 residues. The junction had 6 bases not matched to a gene; V was cut back by 5 bases and J by 4 bases. The chain's CDR3 is CASSAPGGGYGYTF. DNA of the CDR3: TGTGCCAGCAGCGCCCCAGGGGGCGGCTATGGCTACACCTTC.

This chain joins TRBV12-5 and TRBJ2-3, with D tentatively TRBD2 (5 bases). The CDR3 is 13 amino acids. Germline CDR1 is LGHNT and CDR2 is FRNRAP. V gave up 6 bases and J gave up 7 bases, with 14 bases separating them. For the CDR3, the DNA is TGTGCTAGTGGCTCGGACCGACTAAATACGCAGTATTTT. Its protein product is CASGSDRLNTQYF.

This clone turned up a few times. The chain couples TRBV5-4 to TRBJ2-1; D is uncertain. Trimming removed 4 bases at V and 3 bases at J, with 5 bases between. Per germline, CDR1 SGHNT and CDR2 YYREEE (reference sequence). This CDR3 spans 12 amino acids. CDR3 residues: CASSLLYNEQFF. As DNA, the CDR3 is TGTGCCAGCAGCCTACTCTACAATGAGCAGTTCTTC.

The chain uses TRBV18 and TRBJ2-7; 7 positions match TRBD1. Germline V CDR1 and CDR2: KGHSH, LQKENI. Germline trimming cut 1 base from V and 3 bases from J; bases unmatched to any gene: 0. CDR3 length: 13 amino acids. DNA of the CDR3: TGTGCCAGCTCACCACGACAGGGCTACGAGCAGTACTTC. Amino acids: CASSPRQGYEQYF.

V is TRBV10-3 and J is TRBJ1-2; tentatively, D is TRBD1 (6 bases). Trimming cost V 2 bases and J 6 bases, with 7 bases left between them. The germline CDR1 and CDR2 sequences are ENHRY and SYGVKD. The length of the CDR3 is 12 residues. The chain's CDR3 is CAISETGHGYTF. CDR3 DNA sequence: TGTGCCATCAGTGAGACAGGGCATGGCTACACCTTC.

The chain couples TRBV7-2 to TRBJ1-4; D is unresolved. The germline CDR1 and CDR2 sequences are SGHTA and FQGNSA. V was cut by 1 base and J by 6 bases, with 12 bases left in between. The CDR3 is 15 amino acids. The CDR3 bases are TGTGCCAGCAGCTTAGACCCGGGGATGTATGAAAAACTGTTTTTT. Protein sequence: CASSLDPGMYEKLFF.

This chain links TRBV11-2 with TRBJ2-7; TRBD2 aligns across 9 bases. This CDR3 is built from 17 residues. V was pared by 4 bases and J by 2 bases, with 12 bases of the junction left unmatched. Germline CDR1 reads SGHAT; CDR2 reads FQNNGV. CDR3 loop: CASSSYAGRGGAYEQYF. The CDR3 coding sequence is TGTGCCAGCAGCTCCTATGCGGGGCGGGGGGGCGCCTACGAGCAGTACTTC.

The gene calls are TRBV30 and TRBJ2-1; TRBD2 aligns across 14 bases. The length of the CDR3 is 15 residues. Germline-derived CDR1 and CDR2 are GTSNPN and SVGIG (reference sequence). CDR3 in amino acids: CAYRTSGRTWNEQFF. The CDR3 region has the DNA TGTGCGTATAGGACTAGCGGGAGGACGTGGAATGAGCAGTTCTTC.

The chain couples TRBV29-1 to TRBJ2-1; 10 bases are shared with TRBD2. This CDR3 is built from 15 residues. Looked up from germline, CDR1 is SQVTM and CDR2 is ANQGSEA. The J segment lost 9 bases and the V segment lost 3 bases, leaving 11 bases of the junction unmatched. CDR3 sequence: CSVDPASGGAIEQFF. CDR3 nucleotide sequence: TGCAGCGTTGACCCCGCGAGCGGGGGGGCTATTGAGCAGTTCTTC.

The table lists this clone with a count of one. This chain connects TRBV7-2 to TRBJ2-5, with 9 bases identical to TRBD2. V gave up 2 bases and J gave up 5 bases; unmatched junction bases: 12. CDR3 length equals 17 residues. CDR1 and CDR2 (germline): SGHTA, FQGNSA. The CDR3 nucleotides are TGTGCCAGCAGCTTAAGACTAGCGGCCAGGGGGGTGGAGACCCAGTACTTC. Translation: CASSLRLAARGVETQYF.

The chain has TRBV9 and TRBJ2-1; the match to TRBD2 covers 11 bases. Per the germline V gene, CDR1 is SGDLS and CDR2 is YYNGEE. J gave up 9 bases and V 4 bases, and 12 bases lay outside the gene matches. The CDR3 has 16 amino acids. The CDR3 coding sequence is TGTGCCAGCAGCCAGCGCGTACTAGCGGGAGAAGCTGAGCAGTTCTTC. Its translation is CASSQRVLAGEAEQFF.

This chain connects TRBV19 to TRBJ2-4; D not resolved. The V and J ends lost 7 bases and 7 bases respectively, with 8 bases between them. The CDR3 sequence is 11 residues long. In germline, CDR1 is LNHDA, CDR2 SQIVND (reference sequence). Here the CDR3 DNA reads TGTGCCAGTACCATCCGGAACATTCAGTACTTC. The encoded protein is CASTIRNIQYF.

V gene TRBV11-2 combines with J gene TRBJ1-3; no clear D gene. The CDR3 extends over 16 amino acids. Trimming took off 1 base at V and 0 bases at J, with 10 bases between the two ends. CDR1 is SGHAT, CDR2 FQNNGV, per germline. CDR3 region: CASSLVATSSGNTIYF. CDR3 coding DNA: TGTGCCAGCAGCTTAGTGGCCACAAGCTCTGGAAACACCATATATTTT.

This sequence joins TRBV5-1 and TRBJ2-1; 8 bases agree with TRBD2. J lost 3 bases, V lost 4 bases, and 3 bases had no gene match. CDR3 length: 14 amino acids. Germline V gene data show CDR1 as SGHRS and CDR2 as YFSETQ. CDR3 region: CASSQGLVYNEQFF. The DNA for the CDR3 is TGCGCCAGCAGCCAGGGACTAGTCTACAATGAGCAGTTCTTC.

The V and J genes are TRBV6-6 and TRBJ1-1; no reliable D call. The ends were cut back, 0 bases at V and 0 bases at J, with 8 bases in the middle. The CDR3 is 15 residues long. The V gene's germline CDR1 is MNHNY and CDR2 SVGAGI (reference sequence). The CDR3 protein is CASSYSASLNTEAFF. CDR3 nucleotides: TGTGCCAGCAGTTACTCGGCCTCTCTGAACACTGAAGCTTTCTTT.